This T cell receptor (beta chain) was found in a study of blood T cell repertoires in COVID-19. Study information: The United States, Italy and Spain supplied acute and convalescent COVID-19 samples. Sources were T cells, B-cell-depleted T cells, or PBMCs; the material itself was cDNA or gDNA.

The ends were cut back, 0 bases at V and 8 bases at J, with 18 bases in the middle. The length of the CDR3 is 16 residues. The germline V gene has CDR1 KGHDR and CDR2 SFDVKD. Seattle-derived patients entered the study during active infection and were followed longitudinally. Methods used by the authors: It was from reference gene primer amplification that nucleated cell counts were estimated. Using immunoSEQ multiplex PCR, the repertoire was profiled, and TCRdb retains in-frame clones only, with some absent. The V and J calls and clone size are taken from that table; D and trimming were inferred from the DNA. Among fewer than 650,000 clones listed, approximately 91% were seen once.

This TCR derives from a woman in her forties or fifties with COVID-19, enrolled during active disease. The sample consisted of peripheral blood. The chain carries TRBV24-1 and TRBJ1-2, with D perhaps matching TRBD1 (5 bases). The CDR3 DNA sequence: TGTGCCACCAGTGATTTGCGTCCAGGGATCGGATGGGGCTACACCTTC. Residues: CATSDLRPGIGWGYTF.